This T cell receptor beta chain comes out of a study of T cells in Graves' hyperthyroidism and ophthalmopathy. Researchers amplified the TCR beta CDR3 regions from RNA transcripts. During a first-round RT-PCR of the TCR CDR3, the HTBI primer set was used. From the multiplex PCR reads, TCRdb called clonotypes with MiXCR, one entry per CDR3 protein. The sample has fewer than 350,000 distinct CDR3 sequences, roughly an eighth seen once. The table lists this clonotype with many counts. The CDR3 is 12 residues long. Germline V gene lookup returns CDR1 DFQATT and CDR2 SNEGSKA (reference sequence). Trimming cost V 6 bases and J 8 bases, with 16 bases left between them.

The sequenced sample consisted of blood. The genes are TRBV20-1 and TRBJ1-2, with D maybe TRBD1 (6 bases). This receptor was obtained from a woman in her forties with Graves' hyperthyroidism. CDR3 sequence: CSAPRGAYGYTF. CDR3 nucleotide sequence: TGCAGTGCGCCTCGGGGGGCTTACGGCTACACCTTC.